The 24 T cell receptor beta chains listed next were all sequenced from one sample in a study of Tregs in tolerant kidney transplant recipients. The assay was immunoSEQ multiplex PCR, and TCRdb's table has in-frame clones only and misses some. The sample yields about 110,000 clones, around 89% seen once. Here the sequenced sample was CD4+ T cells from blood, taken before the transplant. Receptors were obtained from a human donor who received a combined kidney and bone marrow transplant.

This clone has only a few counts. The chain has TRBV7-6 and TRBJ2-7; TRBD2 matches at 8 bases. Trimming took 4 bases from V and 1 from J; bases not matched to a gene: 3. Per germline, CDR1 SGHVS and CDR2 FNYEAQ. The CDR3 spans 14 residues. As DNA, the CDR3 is TGTGCCAGCAGCTCGGGAGGGCCTTCCTACGAGCAGTACTTC. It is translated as CASSSGGPSYEQYF.

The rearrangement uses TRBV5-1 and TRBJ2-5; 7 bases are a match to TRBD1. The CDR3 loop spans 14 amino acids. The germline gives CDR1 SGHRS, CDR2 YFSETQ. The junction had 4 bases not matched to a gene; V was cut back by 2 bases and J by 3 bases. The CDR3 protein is CASSLGTAKETQYF. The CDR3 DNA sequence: TGCGCCAGCAGCTTAGGGACAGCAAAAGAGACCCAGTACTTC.

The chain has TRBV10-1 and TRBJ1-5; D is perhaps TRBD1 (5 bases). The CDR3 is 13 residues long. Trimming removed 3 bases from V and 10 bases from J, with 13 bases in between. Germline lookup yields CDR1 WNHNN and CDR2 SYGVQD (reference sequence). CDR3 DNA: TGCGCCAGCAGTGACTCAGGGTTAGAACCCCAGCATTTT. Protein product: CASSDSGLEPQHF.

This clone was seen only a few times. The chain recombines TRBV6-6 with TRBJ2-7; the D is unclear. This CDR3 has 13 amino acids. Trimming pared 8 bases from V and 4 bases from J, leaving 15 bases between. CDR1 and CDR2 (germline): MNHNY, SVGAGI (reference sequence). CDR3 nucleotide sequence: TGTGCCAGCCAGCGTGGCGCGATGTACGAGCAGTACTTC. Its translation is CASQRGAMYEQYF.

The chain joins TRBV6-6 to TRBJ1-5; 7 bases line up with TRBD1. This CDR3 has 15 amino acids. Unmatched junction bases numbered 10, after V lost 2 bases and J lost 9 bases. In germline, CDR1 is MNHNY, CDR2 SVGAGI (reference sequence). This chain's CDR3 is CASSYDGQGVRPQHF. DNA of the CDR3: TGTGCCAGCAGTTACGACGGTCAGGGGGTGAGGCCCCAGCATTTT.

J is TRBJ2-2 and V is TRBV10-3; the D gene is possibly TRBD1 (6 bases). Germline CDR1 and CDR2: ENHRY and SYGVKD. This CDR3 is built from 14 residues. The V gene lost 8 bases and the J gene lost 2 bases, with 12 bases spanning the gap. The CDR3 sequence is CAIGDIINTGELFF. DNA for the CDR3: TGTGCCATCGGGGACATTATAAACACCGGGGAGCTGTTTTTT.

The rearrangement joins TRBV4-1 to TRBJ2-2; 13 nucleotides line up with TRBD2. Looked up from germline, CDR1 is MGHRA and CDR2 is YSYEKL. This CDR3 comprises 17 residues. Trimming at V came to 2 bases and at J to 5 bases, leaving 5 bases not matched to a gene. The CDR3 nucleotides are TGCGCCAGCAGCCAATCGCCGGGACTAGCGGGGACCGGGGAGCTGTTTTTT. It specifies CASSQSPGLAGTGELFF.

The CDR3 nucleotides read TGTGCCAGCAGCCCCGTATCGCTAGCGGGGGGGCTCACAGATACGCAGTATTTT. Amino acids: CASSPVSLAGGLTDTQYF. The chain carries TRBV7-2 and TRBJ2-3; 12 bases are a match to TRBD2. J lost 2 bases, V lost 5 bases, and 11 bases had no gene match. The germline gives CDR1 SGHTA, CDR2 FQGNSA. The CDR3 is 18 residues long.

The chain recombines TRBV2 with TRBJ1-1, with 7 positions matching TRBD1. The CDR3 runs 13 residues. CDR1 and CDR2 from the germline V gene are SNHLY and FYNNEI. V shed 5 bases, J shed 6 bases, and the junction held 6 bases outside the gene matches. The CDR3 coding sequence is TGTGCCAGCAGTTTACAGGGGTCCGCTGAAGCTTTCTTT. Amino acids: CASSLQGSAEAFF.

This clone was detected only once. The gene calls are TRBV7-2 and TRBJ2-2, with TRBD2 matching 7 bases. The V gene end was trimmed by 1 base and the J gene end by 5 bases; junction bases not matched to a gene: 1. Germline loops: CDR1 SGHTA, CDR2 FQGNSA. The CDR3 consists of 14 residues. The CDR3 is CASSLGGGTGELFF. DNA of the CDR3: TGTGCCAGCAGCTTAGGCGGGGGTACCGGGGAGCTGTTTTTT. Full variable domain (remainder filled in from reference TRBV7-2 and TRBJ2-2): GAGVSQSPSNKVTEKGKDVELRCDPISGHTALYWYRQSLGQGLEFLIYFQGNSAPDKSGLPSDRFSAERTGGSVSTLTIQRTQQEDSAVYLCASSLGGGTGELFFGEGSRLTVL.

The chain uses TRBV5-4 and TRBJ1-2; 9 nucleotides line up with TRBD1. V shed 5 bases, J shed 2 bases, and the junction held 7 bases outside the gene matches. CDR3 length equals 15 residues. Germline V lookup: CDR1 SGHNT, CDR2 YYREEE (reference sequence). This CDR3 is CASRKRGQGNYGYTF. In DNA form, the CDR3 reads TGTGCCAGCAGAAAGAGGGGACAGGGAAACTATGGCTACACCTTC.

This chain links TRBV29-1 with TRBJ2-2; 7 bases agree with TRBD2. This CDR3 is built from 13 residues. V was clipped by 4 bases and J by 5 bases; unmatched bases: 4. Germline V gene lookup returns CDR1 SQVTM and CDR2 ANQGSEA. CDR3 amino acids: CSVGLAPTGELFF. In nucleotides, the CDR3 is TGCAGCGTTGGACTAGCCCCAACCGGGGAGCTGTTTTTT.

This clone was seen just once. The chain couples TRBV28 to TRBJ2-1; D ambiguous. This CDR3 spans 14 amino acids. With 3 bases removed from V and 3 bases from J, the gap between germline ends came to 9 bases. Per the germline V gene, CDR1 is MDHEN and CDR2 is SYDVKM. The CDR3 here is CASSFEVGYNEQFF. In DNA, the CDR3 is TGTGCCAGCAGTTTTGAGGTGGGCTACAATGAGCAGTTCTTC.

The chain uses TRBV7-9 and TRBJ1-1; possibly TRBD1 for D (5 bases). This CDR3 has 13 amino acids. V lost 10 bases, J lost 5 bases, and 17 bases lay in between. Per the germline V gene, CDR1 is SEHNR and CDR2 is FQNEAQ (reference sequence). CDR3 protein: CATGAGSSTEAFF. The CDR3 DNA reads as TGTGCCACTGGGGCCGGGAGTAGTACTGAAGCTTTCTTT.

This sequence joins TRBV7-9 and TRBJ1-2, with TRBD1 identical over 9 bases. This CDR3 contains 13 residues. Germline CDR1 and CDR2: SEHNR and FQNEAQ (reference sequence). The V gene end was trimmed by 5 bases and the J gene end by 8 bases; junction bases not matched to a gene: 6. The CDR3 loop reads CASSPGQGRGYTF. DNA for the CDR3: TGTGCCAGCAGCCCGGGACAGGGCCGAGGCTACACCTTC.

The CDR3 sequence: CAISETPPTSVQNTGELFF. The CDR3 DNA reads TGTGCCATCAGTGAGACCCCGCCTACTAGCGTACAGAACACCGGGGAGCTGTTTTTT. The rearrangement links TRBV10-3 to TRBJ2-2; 7 nucleotides align to TRBD2. The V gene's germline CDR1 is ENHRY and CDR2 SYGVKD. Trimming took 2 bases from V and 1 from J; bases not matched to a gene: 13. CDR3 length: 19 residues.

The CDR3 here is CASSLGGDRVYGYTF. In DNA, the CDR3 is TGTGCCAGCAGCTTAGGGGGCGACAGAGTCTATGGCTACACCTTC. The chain recombines TRBV7-9 with TRBJ1-2, with D maybe TRBD1 (5 bases). The ends were cut back, 1 base at V and 4 bases at J, with 13 bases in the middle. Germline CDR1 is SEHNR and CDR2 is FQNEAQ (reference sequence). The CDR3 contains 15 residues.

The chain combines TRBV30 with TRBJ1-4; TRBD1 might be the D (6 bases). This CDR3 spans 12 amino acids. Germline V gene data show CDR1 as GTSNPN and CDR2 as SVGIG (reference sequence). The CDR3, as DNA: TGTGCTCAGGGGCCCACTAATGAAAAACTGTTTTTT. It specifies CAQGPTNEKLFF. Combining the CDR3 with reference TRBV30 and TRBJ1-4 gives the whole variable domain SQTIHQWPATLVQPVGSPLSLECTVEGTSNPNLYWYRQAAGRGLQLLFYSVGIGQISSEVPQNLSASRPQDRQFILSSKKLLLSDSGFYLCAQGPTNEKLFFGSGTQLSVL.

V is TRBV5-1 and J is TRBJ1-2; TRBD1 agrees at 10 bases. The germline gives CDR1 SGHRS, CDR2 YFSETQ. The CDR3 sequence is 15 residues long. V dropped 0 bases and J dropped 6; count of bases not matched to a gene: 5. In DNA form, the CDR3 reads TGCGCCAGCAGCTTGGCCGGGACAGGGGCAAATGGCTACACCTTC. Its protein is CASSLAGTGANGYTF.

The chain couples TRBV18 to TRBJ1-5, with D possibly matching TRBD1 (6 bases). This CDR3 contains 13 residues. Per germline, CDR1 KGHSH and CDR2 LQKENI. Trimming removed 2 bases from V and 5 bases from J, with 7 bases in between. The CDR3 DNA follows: TGTGCCAGCTCACCAACAGGGCATCAGCCCCAGCATTTT. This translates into CASSPTGHQPQHF.

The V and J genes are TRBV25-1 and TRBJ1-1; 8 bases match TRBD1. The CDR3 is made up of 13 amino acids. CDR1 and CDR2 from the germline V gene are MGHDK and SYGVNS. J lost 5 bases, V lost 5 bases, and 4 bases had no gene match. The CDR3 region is CASSLTGGTEAFF. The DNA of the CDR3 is TGTGCCAGCAGTCTTACAGGGGGTACTGAAGCTTTCTTT.

CDR3 in amino acids: CASSQDSGLVGAKNIQYF. CDR3 in DNA: TGCGCCAGCAGCCAAGATAGTGGACTAGTCGGGGCCAAAAACATTCAGTACTTC. V is TRBV4-3 and J is TRBJ2-4; 7 nucleotides line up with TRBD2. From germline, CDR1 is LGHNA and CDR2 YSLEER. The V segment lost 0 bases and the J segment 1 base; nucleotides outside the gene matches: 9. The length of the CDR3 is 18 residues.

In DNA, the CDR3 is TGTGCCAGTAGTATCCCCGGACAGGGGAGCTCAGAAGCTTTCTTT. Translated, it gives CASSIPGQGSSEAFF. The chain uses TRBV19 and TRBJ1-1; 9 bases align to TRBD1. The CDR3 consists of 15 residues. The trim removed 3 bases at V and 8 bases at J, leaving 10 bases unmatched. Germline lookup yields CDR1 LNHDA and CDR2 SQIVND (reference sequence). The whole variable domain, remainder taken from reference TRBV19 and TRBJ1-1, is DGGITQSPKYLFRKEGQNVTLSCEQNLNHDAMYWYRQDPGQGLRLIYYSQIVNDFQKGDIAEGYSVSREKKESFPLTVTSAQKNPTAFYLCASSIPGQGSSEAFFGQGTRLTVV.

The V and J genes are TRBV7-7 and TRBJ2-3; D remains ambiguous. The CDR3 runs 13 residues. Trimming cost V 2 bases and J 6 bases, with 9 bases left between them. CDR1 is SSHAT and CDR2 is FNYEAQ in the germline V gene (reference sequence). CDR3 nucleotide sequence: TGTGCCAGCAGCTTAATACAACAGGATACGCAGTATTTT. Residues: CASSLIQQDTQYF.